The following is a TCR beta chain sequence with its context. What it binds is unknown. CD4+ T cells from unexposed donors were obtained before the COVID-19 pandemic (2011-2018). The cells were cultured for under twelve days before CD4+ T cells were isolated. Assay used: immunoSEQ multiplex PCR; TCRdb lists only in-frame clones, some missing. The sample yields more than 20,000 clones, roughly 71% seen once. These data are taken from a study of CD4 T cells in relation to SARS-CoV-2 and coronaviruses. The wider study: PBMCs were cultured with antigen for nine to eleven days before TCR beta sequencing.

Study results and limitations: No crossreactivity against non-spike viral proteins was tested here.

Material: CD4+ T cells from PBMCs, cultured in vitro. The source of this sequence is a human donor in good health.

CDR3 coding DNA: TGTGCCAGCAGCGTAGGGGCAGGTACGCGGGGTGCAGATACGCAGTATTTT. It codes for CASSVGAGTRGADTQYF. J is TRBJ2-3 and V is TRBV9; perhaps TRBD2 as D (6 bases). CDR3 length equals 17 residues. Trimming shortened V by 0 bases and J by 4 bases, and 18 bases separated the two germline ends. Germline CDR1 reads SGDLS; CDR2 reads YYNGEE.